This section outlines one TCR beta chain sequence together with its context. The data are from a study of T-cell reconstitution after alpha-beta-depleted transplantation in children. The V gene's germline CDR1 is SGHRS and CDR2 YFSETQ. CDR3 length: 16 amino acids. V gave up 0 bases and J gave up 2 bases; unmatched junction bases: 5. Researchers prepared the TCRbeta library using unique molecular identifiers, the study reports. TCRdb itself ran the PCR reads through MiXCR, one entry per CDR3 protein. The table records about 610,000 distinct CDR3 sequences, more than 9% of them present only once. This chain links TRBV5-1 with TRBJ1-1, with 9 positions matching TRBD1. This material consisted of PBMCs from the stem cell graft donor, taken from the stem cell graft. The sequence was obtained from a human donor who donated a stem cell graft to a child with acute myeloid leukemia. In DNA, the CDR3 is TGCGCCAGCAGCTTGGGGACAGGGGCCAGTAACACTGAAGCTTTCTTT. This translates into CASSLGTGASNTEAFF.